Sequencing of this T cell receptor beta chain was carried out in a study of early T cells in non-severe SARS-CoV-2 infection. Study context: Sequenced material consisted of bulk RNA (from unsorted whole blood), and chains were unpaired.

Each cDNA molecule carried a unique molecular identifier. From the 5' RACE reads, TCRdb called clonotypes with MiXCR, one entry per CDR3 protein. The table has 55,000 to 65,000 distinct CDR3 sequences, more than 12% seen once. This clonotype was seen a few times. No antigen is known for it. Trimming took 8 bases from V and 2 from J; bases not matched to a gene: 9. The CDR3 runs to 15 residues. Per germline, CDR1 SGHTA and CDR2 FQGNSA. Study-wide findings and caveats: Anti-spike CD8 specificities were favored by VDJdb matching, whose results missed private and CD4 specificities.

The clonotype originates from an adult who was a healthcare worker with PCR-confirmed SARS-CoV-2 infection or an uninfected control (not recorded which). The V and J genes are TRBV7-2 and TRBJ2-1; TRBD2 matches 7 bases. This sample comprised whole blood, obtained at baseline. CDR3 nucleotide sequence: TGTGCCAGCGGGTTTGGGGGGGAGGCCTACAATGAGCAGTTCTTC. Its protein product is CASGFGGEAYNEQFF.